Shown below are 2 T cell receptor beta chains from a single sample sequenced in a study of blood T cells in healthy people across ages. With a J-beta primer mix and a sample-barcoded 5' primer, a second PCR ran roughly 6 to 11 cycles. MiXCR, run by TCRdb on the 5' RACE reads, gives a single entry per CDR3 protein. The sample holds about 570,000 distinct CDR3 sequences, about 26% seen once. The sequenced material came from blood. The receptor set was obtained from a woman aged 70-85 years in good health.

This clonotype was counted between two and nine times. A read error may explain this, as a much larger clone is one base away. This CDR3 is missing its conserved last phenylalanine or tryptophan, likely due to a read error. The chain joins TRBV12-5 to TRBJ2-6; D remains ambiguous. V was cut by 6 bases and J by 0 bases, with 6 bases left in between. Germline values: CDR1 LGHNT, CDR2 FRNRAP. The CDR3 spans 14 residues. DNA of the CDR3: TGTGCTAGTGGCTCCCTCTCTGGGGCCAACGTCCTGACTCTC. This translates into CASGSLSGANVLTL.

This clonotype has only one observation. The chain uses TRBV27 and TRBJ2-7; D might be TRBD1 (6 bases). V was cut by 5 bases and J by 3 bases, with 14 bases left in between. Per the germline V gene, CDR1 is MNHEY and CDR2 is SMNVEV (reference sequence). The CDR3 loop spans 14 amino acids. The CDR3 spells CASSIPGQLYEQYF. DNA of the CDR3: TGTGCCAGCAGTATACCGGGACAACTCTACGAGCAGTACTTC.